Included here is one T cell receptor beta chain sequence, with context. This sample is drawn from a study of blood T cell repertoires in COVID-19. On the study more broadly: Whether acute or convalescent, the COVID-19 samples came from the United States, Italy and Spain. PBMCs, B-cell-depleted T cells, or T cells provided the cDNA or gDNA that made up the material.

In the study's own analysis: Cell counts per sample came from amplifying reference gene primers. Method: immunoSEQ multiplex PCR; TCRdb's copy keeps in-frame clones and lacks some. V and J calls plus clone size are reproduced from that table; the DNA served to infer D and trimming. The sample contains 100,000 to 120,000 clones, 85% of which appear only once. The sequencing input was peripheral blood. The sequence derives from a human donor in a cohort sampled during active COVID-19.

The CDR3 reads CASSATGYEQYF. CDR3 bases: TGTGCCAGCTCAGCGACAGGGTACGAGCAGTACTTC. The chain links TRBV18 to TRBJ2-7; TRBD1 aligns across 7 bases. The ends lost 5 bases at V and 4 bases at J; junction bases unmatched: 2. This CDR3 region has 12 residues. Looked up from germline, CDR1 is KGHSH and CDR2 is LQKENI.